The present TCR beta chain was sequenced within a study of response to subunit inactivated influenza vaccine. TCRdb re-analysed the RT-PCR reads in MiXCR, keeping a single row per CDR3 protein. The table has about 500,000 distinct CDR3 sequences, 16% seen once. This clonotype was seen more than once but under ten times. Its antigen remains unknown. General study points: Each seasonal influenza vaccination recruits few new T cells, the authors suggested.

CDR3 length: 18 residues. Trimming took 2 bases from V and 5 from J, leaving 26 bases between them. The germline V gene encodes CDR1 DFQATT and CDR2 SNEGSKA (reference sequence). This specimen consisted of CD4+ T cells sorted from PBMCs, obtained less than 25 months after vaccination. This chain uses TRBV20-1 with TRBJ2-3; D possibly corresponds to TRBD1 (6 bases). The source is a man between 50 and 69 years old who received an inactivated influenza vaccine. CDR3 amino acids: CSARTGHRAPGLGDTQYF. In DNA, the CDR3 is TGCAGTGCTAGAACAGGGCATAGGGCGCCAGGCCTGGGAGATACGCAGTATTTT.